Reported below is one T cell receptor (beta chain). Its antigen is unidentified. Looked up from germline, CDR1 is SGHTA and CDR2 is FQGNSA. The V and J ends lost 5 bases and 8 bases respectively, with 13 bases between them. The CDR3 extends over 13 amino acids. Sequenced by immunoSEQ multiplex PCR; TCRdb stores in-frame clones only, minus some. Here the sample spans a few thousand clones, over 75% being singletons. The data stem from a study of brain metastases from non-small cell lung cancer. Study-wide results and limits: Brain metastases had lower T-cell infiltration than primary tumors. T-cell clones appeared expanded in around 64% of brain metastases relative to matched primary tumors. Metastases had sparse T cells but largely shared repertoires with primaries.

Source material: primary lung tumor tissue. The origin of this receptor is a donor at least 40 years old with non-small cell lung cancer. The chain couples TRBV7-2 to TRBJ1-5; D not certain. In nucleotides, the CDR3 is TGTGCCAGCAGCCCCCTGGGAGGGAAGCCCCAGCATTTT. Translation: CASSPLGGKPQHF.